These 14 T cell receptor beta chains share one sample of origin, sequenced in a study of blood T cell repertoires in COVID-19. Clones were read by immunoSEQ multiplex PCR, and TCRdb kept only the in-frame ones, dropping some. The sample shows about 150,000 clones, about 86% of them seen only once. Sample: peripheral blood. The receptors stem from a woman aged 70-85 years with acute or convalescent COVID-19.

The chain is built from TRBV3-1 (or the pseudogene TRBV3-2) and TRBJ1-1; possible D gene TRBD1, 6 bases. This CDR3 spans 11 amino acids. CDR1 and CDR2 (germline): LGHDT, YNNKEL (reference sequence). Trimming cost V 2 bases and J 8 bases, with 6 bases left between them. This CDR3 reads CASSQTGEAFF. The CDR3 coding sequence is TGTGCCAGCAGCCAAACAGGGGAAGCTTTCTTT.

V gene TRBV6-1 combines with J gene TRBJ2-1, with 10 positions matching TRBD2. Trimming took 0 bases from V and 5 from J; bases not matched to a gene: 1. The CDR3 spans 15 residues. The germline CDR1 and CDR2 sequences are MNHNS and SASEGT. The CDR3 reads CASSEAAGGHNEQFF. The CDR3 DNA reads TGTGCCAGCAGTGAAGCAGCGGGGGGGCACAATGAGCAGTTCTTC.

This chain links TRBV11-2 with TRBJ1-2, with a weak D call TRBD1 (5 bases). From germline, CDR1 is SGHAT and CDR2 FQNNGV. The V and J ends lost 5 bases and 4 bases respectively, with 17 bases between them. This CDR3 has 15 residues. CDR3 protein: CASSHYGAAGYGYTF. The CDR3 DNA follows: TGTGCCAGCAGCCACTATGGGGCGGCAGGCTATGGCTACACCTTC.

CDR3 amino acids: CASSPGPGGVAGGIPYEQYF. The CDR3 region has the DNA TGTGCCAGCAGTCCTGGGCCCGGGGGGGTAGCGGGAGGAATACCCTACGAGCAGTACTTC. The chain has TRBV28 and TRBJ2-7, with TRBD2 matching 10 bases. The J segment lost 2 bases and the V segment lost 5 bases, leaving 21 bases of the junction unmatched. The CDR3 totals 20 residues. CDR1 and CDR2 (germline): MDHEN, SYDVKM.

The J gene is TRBJ1-1, the V gene TRBV4-3; weak D call: TRBD1 (6 bases). The germline V and J ends were trimmed by 2 bases and 3 bases, with 7 bases remaining between them. This CDR3 is built from 13 residues. Per the germline V gene, CDR1 is LGHNA and CDR2 is YSLEER. The DNA of the CDR3 is TGCGCCAGCAGCCAATCAGGGGACACTGAAGCTTTCTTT. Its translation: CASSQSGDTEAFF.

The rearrangement uses TRBV12-3 or TRBV12-4 and TRBJ1-6, with D perhaps TRBD1 (5 bases). CDR3 length equals 13 residues. Trimming left V 6 bases short and J 5 bases short, with 8 bases between. The CDR3 reads CASSLRDNSPLHF. For the CDR3, the DNA is TGTGCCAGCAGCCTCAGGGATAATTCACCCCTCCACTTT.

This clone came up once. The chain employs TRBV19 and TRBJ1-4; D perhaps matches TRBD1 (6 bases). CDR3 size: 13 residues. V was cut by 9 bases and J by 6 bases, with 14 bases left in between. Looked up from germline, CDR1 is LNHDA and CDR2 is SQIVND (reference sequence). In nucleotides, the CDR3 is TGTGCCAGCCGGGGGGGCGGCGATGAAAAACTGTTTTTT. The encoded protein is CASRGGGDEKLFF.

The chain has TRBV5-1 and TRBJ2-5; the D gene is possibly TRBD1 (7 bases). The CDR3 is made up of 16 amino acids. Trimming took 4 bases from V and 0 from J, leaving 16 bases between them. Germline V gives CDR1 SGHRS, CDR2 YFSETQ. CDR3 in amino acids: CASSGRGRSYQETQYF. CDR3 in DNA: TGCGCCAGCAGCGGCAGGGGGAGGTCGTACCAAGAGACCCAGTACTTC. Combining the CDR3 with reference TRBV5-1 and TRBJ2-5 gives the whole variable domain KAGVTQTPRYLIKTRGQQVTLSCSPISGHRSVSWYQQTPGQGLQFLFEYFSETQRNKGNFPGRFSGRQFSNSRSEMNVSTLELGDSALYLCASSGRGRSYQETQYFGPGTRLLVL.

The rearrangement joins TRBV18 to TRBJ2-2; D gene unclear. The CDR3 consists of 16 residues. Per germline, CDR1 KGHSH and CDR2 LQKENI. V lost 4 bases and J 0 bases, leaving 12 bases between the germline ends. CDR3 DNA sequence: TGTGCCAGCTCACTATTGTCAGTAACGAACACCGGGGAGCTGTTTTTT. Translating it yields CASSLLSVTNTGELFF.

The V gene is TRBV7-2, the J gene TRBJ2-7; unclear D gene. CDR3 length: 15 amino acids. Germline V CDR1 and CDR2: SGHTA, FQGNSA. Trimming took off 4 bases at V and 3 bases at J, with 16 bases between the two ends. The CDR3 sequence is CASSSPGFEHYEQYF. CDR3 in DNA: TGTGCCAGCAGCTCCCCAGGTTTCGAGCACTACGAGCAGTACTTC.

The chain employs TRBV6-1 and TRBJ1-6; D remains unclear. Trimming took off 4 bases at V and 0 bases at J, with 10 bases between the two ends. Per germline, CDR1 MNHNS and CDR2 SASEGT. The CDR3 has 16 residues. This CDR3 reads CASSGSVNSYNSPLHF. In DNA form, the CDR3 reads TGTGCCAGCAGTGGATCGGTTAACTCCTATAATTCACCCCTCCACTTT.

The V call is TRBV24-1, the J call TRBJ2-2, with a weak D call TRBD2 (5 bases). In germline, CDR1 is KGHDR, CDR2 SFDVKD. The CDR3 extends over 13 amino acids. Trimming pared 7 bases from V and 1 base from J, leaving 6 bases between. DNA of the CDR3: TGTGCCACCAGGGACTTGAACACCGGGGAGCTGTTTTTT. This codes for CATRDLNTGELFF.

The V and J genes are TRBV6-6 and TRBJ2-1, with 7 bases identical to TRBD1. This CDR3 spans 15 amino acids. Germline V gene sequence: CDR1 MNHNY, CDR2 SVGAGI (reference sequence). Trimming removed 5 bases from V and 4 bases from J; junction bases left unmatched: 8. The CDR3 bases are TGTGCCAGCAGTCGACAGGGAAGGATTTACAATGAGCAGTTCTTC. The encoded protein is CASSRQGRIYNEQFF.

V gene TRBV14 combines with J gene TRBJ1-4; a weak D match, TRBD1 (6 bases). CDR1 is SGHDN and CDR2 is FVKESK in the germline V gene. Between the trimmed V and J ends, which lost 4 bases and 2 bases, there was a span of 14 bases. The CDR3 consists of 16 residues. CDR3 DNA sequence: TGTGCCAGCAGCCCAGGGGACCGGAGTACTAATGAAAAACTGTTTTTT. Its protein product is CASSPGDRSTNEKLFF.